The text below deals with one T cell receptor beta chain. The antigen remains unidentified. This sample was taken from a study of cytomegalovirus exposure and HLA in healthy donors. General study findings and limits: As a later analysis showed, several of the most significant clusters appeared to be linked to common viral pathogens.

Researchers ran the PCR with 60 Vbeta and 13 Jbeta primers. Clones were sequenced by immunoSEQ multiplex PCR, and TCRdb holds only the in-frame ones, with some missing. Of about 150,000 clones in the sample, about 85% are singletons; the top ten hold 2% to 3%. This CDR3 comprises 14 residues. V lost 2 bases to trimming and J lost 9 bases, with 11 bases between them. Germline loops: CDR1 MNHNY, CDR2 SVGAGI (reference sequence). The sample was PBMCs. The chain links TRBV6-6 to TRBJ1-6; the D is unclear. The clonotype comes from a boy aged 2 to 10 in good health and CMV-seronegative. CDR3 DNA: TGTGCCAGCAGTTACCGGCAGGTTGTTTCACCCCTCCACTTT. Amino acids: CASSYRQVVSPLHF.